A single sample gave rise to the 22 T cell receptor beta chains below, sequenced in a study of blood T cell repertoires in COVID-19 (dated by TCRdb to the early 2020s). The library came from the immunoSEQ multiplex PCR assay. In its TCRdb copy, this immuneACCESS table keeps in-frame sequences only and misses some clones. Where compared with another copy, unresolved V genes explain less than half of these, and the others have no known cause. The sample yields 120,000 or so clones; roughly 88% were counted once. The ten largest make up about 1% of the sample. Material for sequencing was peripheral blood. The receptors here all came from an elderly woman with acute or convalescent COVID-19.

This clone occurred once. The chain couples TRBV19 to TRBJ1-2; weak D call: TRBD1 (5 bases). The length of the CDR3 is 14 residues. Germline CDR1 and CDR2: LNHDA and SQIVND (reference sequence). V lost 3 bases and J 4 bases, leaving 12 bases between the germline ends. CDR3 bases: TGTGCCAGTAGTATCGACAGCCAGGCCTATGGCTACACCTTC. Amino acid sequence: CASSIDSQAYGYTF. The full variable domain, rest sourced from reference TRBV19 and TRBJ1-2, is DGGITQSPKYLFRKEGQNVTLSCEQNLNHDAMYWYRQDPGQGLRLIYYSQIVNDFQKGDIAEGYSVSREKKESFPLTVTSAQKNPTAFYLCASSIDSQAYGYTFGSGTRLTVV.

The DNA for the CDR3 is TGTGCCAGCAGCCAAACCACAGGGGAATATCAGCCCCAGCATTTT. Its translation is CASSQTTGEYQPQHF. The chain has TRBV11-2 and TRBJ1-5, with 7 bases that match TRBD1. CDR1 and CDR2 from the germline V gene are SGHAT and FQNNGV. V trimming: 5 bases; J trimming: 5 bases; junction bases outside the gene matches: 9. CDR3 length: 15 amino acids.

The chain recombines TRBV28 with TRBJ1-2, with a tentative D call TRBD1 (6 bases). The germline V gene has CDR1 MDHEN and CDR2 SYDVKM. The V gene lost 5 bases and the J gene lost 0 bases, with 13 bases spanning the gap. This CDR3 has 15 amino acids. CDR3 loop: CASSSPRGANYGYTF. The CDR3 DNA is TGTGCCAGCAGTAGCCCCAGGGGAGCTAACTATGGCTACACCTTC.

For the CDR3, the DNA is TGTGCCAGTAGTAGCCTCACAGAGTCAGGGGAGCTGTTTTTT. As protein: CASSSLTESGELFF. This chain joins TRBV19 and TRBJ2-2; D unresolved. V shed 4 bases and J shed 8 bases, with 14 bases lying between them. The CDR3 runs 14 residues. Germline V gives CDR1 LNHDA, CDR2 SQIVND (reference sequence). Full variable domain (missing parts from reference TRBV19 and TRBJ2-2): DGGITQSPKYLFRKEGQNVTLSCEQNLNHDAMYWYRQDPGQGLRLIYYSQIVNDFQKGDIAEGYSVSREKKESFPLTVTSAQKNPTAFYLCASSSLTESGELFFGEGSRLTVL.

V usage is TRBV5-4 and J usage is TRBJ1-5; 7 nucleotides match TRBD1. J was trimmed by 5 bases and V by 2 bases; bases with no gene match: 1. The CDR3 totals 13 residues. CDR1 is SGHNT, CDR2 YYREEE, per germline (reference sequence). CDR3 in amino acids: CASSFDRDQPQHF. The CDR3, as DNA: TGTGCCAGCAGCTTCGACAGGGATCAGCCCCAGCATTTT. Complete variable domain (other parts from reference TRBV5-4 and TRBJ1-5): ETGVTQSPTHLIKTRGQQVTLRCSSQSGHNTVSWYQQALGQGPQFIFQYYREEENGRGNFPPRFSGLQFPNYSSELNVNALELDDSALYLCASSFDRDQPQHFGDGTRLSIL.

The chain carries TRBV6-5 and TRBJ1-5; D unresolved. The CDR3 totals 14 residues. The germline CDR1 and CDR2 sequences are MNHEY and SVGAGI. V gave up 6 bases and J gave up 4 bases, with 13 bases separating them. In nucleotides, the CDR3 is TGTGCCAGCAGGGGGTGGAGGGCGAATCAGCCCCAGCATTTT. Its protein is CASRGWRANQPQHF.

The chain has TRBV6-4 and TRBJ2-1, with 11 positions matching TRBD1. The CDR3 spans 15 residues. Per germline, CDR1 MRHNA and CDR2 SNTAGT. V gave up 2 bases and J gave up 4 bases; unmatched junction bases: 1. The chain's CDR3 is CASSDRDRGYNEQFF. CDR3 nucleotide sequence: TGTGCCAGCAGTGACAGGGACAGGGGGTACAATGAGCAGTTCTTC.

The V call is TRBV18, the J call TRBJ1-2; weak D call: TRBD1 (6 bases). Germline CDR1 is KGHSH and CDR2 is LQKENI. Between the trimmed V and J ends, which lost 3 bases and 5 bases, there was a span of 16 bases. The CDR3 has 15 residues. The DNA of the CDR3 is TGTGCCAGCTCACCTCGACAAATAGGACAGTATGGCTACACCTTC. Amino acids: CASSPRQIGQYGYTF.

V and J are TRBV5-1 and TRBJ2-2; D gene unclear. The CDR3 sequence is 13 residues long. V was shortened by 4 bases and J by 1 base, with 5 bases between the two germline ends. CDR1 is SGHRS, CDR2 YFSETQ, per germline. The CDR3 loop is CASSPKNTGELFF. For the CDR3, the DNA is TGCGCCAGCAGCCCCAAGAACACCGGGGAGCTGTTTTTT.

V usage is TRBV5-4 and J usage is TRBJ2-5, with 7 bases identical to TRBD1. The CDR3 has 14 amino acids. Losses at the gene ends were 6 bases for V and 1 base for J; bases not matched to a gene: 6. From germline, CDR1 is SGHNT and CDR2 YYREEE (reference sequence). CDR3 amino acids: CASNEGGIQETQYF. CDR3 DNA sequence: TGTGCCAGCAACGAAGGGGGCATCCAAGAGACCCAGTACTTC.

The gene calls are TRBV11-2 and TRBJ2-2; D possibly corresponds to TRBD1 (5 bases). The CDR3 is 15 amino acids. The germline V gene encodes CDR1 SGHAT and CDR2 FQNNGV. V gave up 7 bases and J gave up 4 bases, with 16 bases separating them. The CDR3 loop reads CASTLGPGRTGELFF. The CDR3 nucleotides read TGTGCCAGCACCCTAGGCCCAGGGCGCACCGGGGAGCTGTTTTTT.

A few counts support this clone. The chain carries TRBV6-1 and TRBJ2-5, with 8 bases identical to TRBD2. This CDR3 region has 16 residues. Germline loops: CDR1 MNHNS, CDR2 SASEGT. V dropped 4 bases and J dropped 2; count of bases not matched to a gene: 9. The CDR3 DNA reads as TGTGCCAGCAGTGCCCTCATCGGCGGGGGGCAAGAGACCCAGTACTTC. It is translated as CASSALIGGGQETQYF.

The V and J genes are TRBV3-1 (or the pseudogene TRBV3-2) and TRBJ2-7; possibly TRBD1 for D (6 bases). The V and J ends lost 5 bases and 6 bases respectively, with 14 bases between them. This CDR3 has 13 amino acids. Germline CDR1 reads LGHDT; CDR2 reads YNNKEL (reference sequence). CDR3 region: CASSTRTGREQYF. The CDR3 DNA reads as TGTGCCAGCAGCACCCGAACAGGGCGCGAGCAGTACTTC.

With regard to this clone: Germline and junction disagree at one end, which may indicate a read error. The chain carries TRBV7-2 and TRBJ2-1, with D uncertain. This CDR3 region has 13 residues. Germline V gene sequence: CDR1 SGHTA, CDR2 FQGNSA. CDR3 loop: CASSLDLHNEQFF. DNA for the CDR3: TGTGCCAGCAGCTTAGATCTCCACAACGAGCAGTTCTTC.

This clone occurred once. The V and J genes are TRBV18 and TRBJ2-1; possible D gene TRBD1, 6 bases. This CDR3 spans 16 amino acids. Looked up from germline, CDR1 is KGHSH and CDR2 is LQKENI. Trimming removed 3 bases from V and 2 bases from J, with 14 bases in between. This CDR3 reads CASSPTSRTAYNEQFF. The CDR3 DNA follows: TGTGCCAGCTCACCGACCTCCCGGACAGCCTACAATGAGCAGTTCTTC. Filled out from reference TRBV18 and TRBJ2-1, the complete variable domain reads NAGVMQNPRHLVRRRGQEARLRCSPMKGHSHVYWYRQLPEEGLKFMVYLQKENIIDESGMPKERFSAEFPKEGPSILRIQQVVRGDSAAYFCASSPTSRTAYNEQFFGPGTRLTVL.

This rearrangement joins TRBV4-3 to TRBJ2-2, with 9 bases matching TRBD1. The V gene's germline CDR1 is LGHNA and CDR2 YSLEER. Trimming took 4 bases from V and 5 from J; bases not matched to a gene: 5. This CDR3 contains 15 residues. The CDR3 region has the DNA TGCGCCAGCAGCCGTACAGGGGGCAATACCGGGGAGCTGTTTTTT. Residues: CASSRTGGNTGELFF.

The chain employs TRBV4-1 and TRBJ1-6; 7 bases are a match to TRBD1. This CDR3 contains 15 residues. Germline CDR1 reads MGHRA; CDR2 reads YSYEKL. J was trimmed by 7 bases and V by 2 bases; bases with no gene match: 5. DNA of the CDR3: TGCGCCAGCAGCCAAACGACAGGGAAAAATTCACCCCTCCACTTT. Translated, it gives CASSQTTGKNSPLHF.

This rearrangement joins TRBV10-3 to TRBJ1-3; possible D gene TRBD1, 5 bases. V gave up 0 bases and J gave up 0 bases, with 12 bases separating them. The length of the CDR3 is 17 residues. From germline, CDR1 is ENHRY and CDR2 SYGVKD. This chain's CDR3 is CAISESRQGLSGNTIYF. CDR3 sequence (DNA): TGTGCCATCAGTGAGTCACGCCAGGGCCTCTCTGGAAACACCATATATTTT.

The rearrangement links TRBV7-9 to TRBJ2-2; 8 nucleotides line up with TRBD1. This CDR3 contains 16 residues. V was pared by 4 bases and J by 1 base, with 5 bases of the junction left unmatched. Germline V gene lookup returns CDR1 SEHNR and CDR2 FQNEAQ (reference sequence). CDR3 region: CASSYPGTGNTGELFF. The DNA of the CDR3 is TGTGCCAGCAGCTACCCCGGGACAGGGAACACCGGGGAGCTGTTTTTT.

This chain joins TRBV3-1 (or the pseudogene TRBV3-2) and TRBJ1-5; D gene unclear. The CDR3 runs 12 residues. CDR1 and CDR2 (germline): LGHDT, YNNKEL (reference sequence). Trimming cost V 4 bases and J 11 bases, with 12 bases left between them. As DNA, the CDR3 is TGTGCCAGCAGCCGCCAGAGGTCAGCCCAGCATTTT. Protein: CASSRQRSAQHF.

This chain joins TRBV28 and TRBJ2-1; the match to TRBD2 covers 13 bases. V was pared by 8 bases and J by 5 bases, with 3 bases of the junction left unmatched. The CDR3 is 14 residues long. Germline CDR1 and CDR2: MDHEN and SYDVKM. The CDR3 region is CASFGTSGNNEQFF. The DNA for the CDR3 is TGTGCCAGCTTCGGGACTAGCGGGAACAATGAGCAGTTCTTC.

The chain has TRBV2 and TRBJ2-5; 10 bases line up with TRBD2. With V trimmed by 7 bases and J by 4 bases, 6 bases remained unmatched. Germline-derived CDR1 and CDR2 are SNHLY and FYNNEI. This CDR3 contains 14 residues. The DNA of the CDR3 is TGTGCCAGCAAGGTCGGGACTAGCGCAGAGACCCAGTACTTC. Translated, it gives CASKVGTSAETQYF.